This T cell receptor beta chain was profiled in a study of blood T cells in healthy people across ages. Then a second PCR, running about 7 to 11 cycles, was carried out with a sample-barcoded 5' primer and a J-beta primer mix. TCRdb passed the 5' RACE reads through MiXCR, listing each CDR3 protein once. This sample yields roughly 640,000 distinct CDR3 sequences, of which about 30% are seen a single time; less than 20% belongs to the top ten. This clonotype was seen many times. Antigen specificity is unknown. The study, taken as a whole, reports: TCR beta diversity was tightly associated with the proportion of naive T cells.

Sequencing was done on a sample of blood. The clonotype originates from a woman older than 75 in good health.

This CDR3 is CASSLASFAEQYF. The CDR3 region has the DNA TGTGCCAGCAGCTTAGCCTCTTTCGCCGAGCAGTACTTC. This chain links TRBV7-6 with TRBJ2-7, with D unresolved. This CDR3 is built from 13 residues. CDR1 SGHVS and CDR2 FNYEAQ come from the germline V gene. V was cut by 0 bases and J by 6 bases, with 9 bases left in between. Full variable domain (rest looked up from reference TRBV7-6 and TRBJ2-7): GAGVSQSPRYKVTKRGQDVALRCDPISGHVSLYWYRQALGQGPEFLTYFNYEAQQDKSGLPNDRFSAERPEGSISTLTIQRTEQRDSAMYRCASSLASFAEQYFGPGTRLTVT.